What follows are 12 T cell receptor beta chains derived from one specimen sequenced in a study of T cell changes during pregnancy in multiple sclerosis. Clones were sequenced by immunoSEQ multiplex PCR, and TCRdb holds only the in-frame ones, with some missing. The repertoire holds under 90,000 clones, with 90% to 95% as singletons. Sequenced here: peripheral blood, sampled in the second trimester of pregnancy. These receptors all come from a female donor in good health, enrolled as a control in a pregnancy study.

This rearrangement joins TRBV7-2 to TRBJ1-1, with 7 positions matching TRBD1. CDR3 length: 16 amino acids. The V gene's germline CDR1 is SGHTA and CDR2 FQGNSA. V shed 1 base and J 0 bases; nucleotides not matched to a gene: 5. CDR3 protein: CASSLGGQRMNTEAFF. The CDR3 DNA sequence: TGTGCCAGCAGCTTAGGGGGACAGCGCATGAACACTGAAGCTTTCTTT.

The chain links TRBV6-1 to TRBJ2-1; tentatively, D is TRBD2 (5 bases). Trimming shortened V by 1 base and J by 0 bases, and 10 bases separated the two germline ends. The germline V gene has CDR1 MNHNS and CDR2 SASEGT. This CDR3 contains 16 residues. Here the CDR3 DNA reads TGTGCCAGCAGTGAAGTCTCTAGCAACTCCTACAATGAGCAGTTCTTC. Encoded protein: CASSEVSSNSYNEQFF.

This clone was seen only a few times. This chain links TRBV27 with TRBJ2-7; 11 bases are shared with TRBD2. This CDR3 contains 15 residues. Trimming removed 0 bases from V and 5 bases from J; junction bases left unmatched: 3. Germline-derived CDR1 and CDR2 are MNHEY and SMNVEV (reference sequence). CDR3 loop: CASSLSASGRNEQYF. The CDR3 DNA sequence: TGTGCCAGCAGTTTATCCGCTAGCGGGAGGAACGAGCAGTACTTC.

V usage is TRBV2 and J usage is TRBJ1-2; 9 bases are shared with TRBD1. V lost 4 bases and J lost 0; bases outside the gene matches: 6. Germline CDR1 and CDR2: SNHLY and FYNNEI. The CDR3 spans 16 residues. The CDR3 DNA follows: TGTGCCAGCAGTGGACTACAGGGGGCGGCTAACTATGGCTACACCTTC. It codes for CASSGLQGAANYGYTF.

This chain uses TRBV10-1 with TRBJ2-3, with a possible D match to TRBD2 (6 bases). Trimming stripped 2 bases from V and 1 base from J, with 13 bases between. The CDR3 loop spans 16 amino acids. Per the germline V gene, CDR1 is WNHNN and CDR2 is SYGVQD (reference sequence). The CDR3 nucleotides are TGCGCCAGCAGTGAGGGTTTAGAGCGGGGCACAGATACGCAGTATTTT. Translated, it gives CASSEGLERGTDTQYF.

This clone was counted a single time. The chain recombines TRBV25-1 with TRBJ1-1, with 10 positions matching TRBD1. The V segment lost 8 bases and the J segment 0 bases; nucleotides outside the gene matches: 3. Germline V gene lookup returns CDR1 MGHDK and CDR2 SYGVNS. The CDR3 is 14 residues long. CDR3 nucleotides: TGTGCCAGCGAGGACAGGGGGATGAACACTGAAGCTTTCTTT. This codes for CASEDRGMNTEAFF.

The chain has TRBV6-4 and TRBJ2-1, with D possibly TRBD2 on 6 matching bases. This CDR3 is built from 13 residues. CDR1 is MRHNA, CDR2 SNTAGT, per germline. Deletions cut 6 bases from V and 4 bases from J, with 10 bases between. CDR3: CASSDGTYNEQFF. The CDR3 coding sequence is TGTGCCAGCAGCGACGGGACTTACAATGAGCAGTTCTTC.

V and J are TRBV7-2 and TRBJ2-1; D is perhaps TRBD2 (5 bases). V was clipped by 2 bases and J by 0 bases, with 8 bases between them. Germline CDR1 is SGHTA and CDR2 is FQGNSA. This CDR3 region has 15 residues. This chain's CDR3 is CASSLPSSSYNEQFF. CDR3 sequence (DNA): TGTGCCAGCAGCTTACCTAGCAGCTCCTACAATGAGCAGTTCTTC.

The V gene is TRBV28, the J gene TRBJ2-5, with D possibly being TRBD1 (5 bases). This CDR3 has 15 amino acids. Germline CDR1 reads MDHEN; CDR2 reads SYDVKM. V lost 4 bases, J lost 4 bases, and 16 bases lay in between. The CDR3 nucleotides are TGTGCCAGCAGTTCCCCATCCAGGGTGGGAGAGACCCAGTACTTC. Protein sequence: CASSSPSRVGETQYF.

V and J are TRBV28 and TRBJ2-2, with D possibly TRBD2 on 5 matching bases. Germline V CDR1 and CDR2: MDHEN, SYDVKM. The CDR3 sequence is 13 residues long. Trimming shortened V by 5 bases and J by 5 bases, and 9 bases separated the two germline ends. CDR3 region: CASSPPGTGELFF. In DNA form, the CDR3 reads TGTGCCAGCAGTCCTCCGGGGACCGGGGAGCTGTTTTTT.

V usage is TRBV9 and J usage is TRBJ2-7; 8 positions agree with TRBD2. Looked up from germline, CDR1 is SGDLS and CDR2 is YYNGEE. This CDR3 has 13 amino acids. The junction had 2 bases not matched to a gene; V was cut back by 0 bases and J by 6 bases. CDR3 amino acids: CASSVESGSEQYF. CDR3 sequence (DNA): TGTGCCAGCAGCGTAGAGAGCGGGAGCGAGCAGTACTTC.

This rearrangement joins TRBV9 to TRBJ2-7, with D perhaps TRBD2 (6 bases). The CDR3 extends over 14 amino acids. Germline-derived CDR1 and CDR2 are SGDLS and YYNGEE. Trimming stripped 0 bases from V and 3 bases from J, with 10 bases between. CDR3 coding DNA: TGTGCCAGCAGCGTAGGAGGAGGGAACTACGAGCAGTACTTC. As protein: CASSVGGGNYEQYF.